Below are 18 T cell receptor beta chains sequenced from a single sample in a study of cytomegalovirus exposure and HLA in healthy donors. PCR employed 60 Vbeta and 13 Jbeta primers. Clones were sequenced by immunoSEQ multiplex PCR, and TCRdb holds only the in-frame ones, with some missing. The sample carries approximately 190,000 clones, 75% to 85% recorded once. Sequencing was done on a sample of PBMCs. All receptors come from a woman aged 18-29 years in good health and CMV-seropositive.

The rearrangement joins TRBV2 to TRBJ2-1; D remains unclear. From germline, CDR1 is SNHLY and CDR2 FYNNEI. The CDR3 contains 15 residues. The V gene lost 4 bases and the J gene lost 7 bases, with 17 bases spanning the gap. This CDR3 reads CASSGQTGTANEQFF. The CDR3 DNA sequence: TGTGCCAGCAGTGGGCAAACGGGTACGGCAAATGAGCAGTTCTTC.

The chain recombines TRBV5-5 with TRBJ1-2; D gene unclear. The CDR3 has 16 residues. The ends were cut back, 4 bases at V and 7 bases at J, with 23 bases in the middle. Germline-derived CDR1 and CDR2 are SGHKS and YYEKEE (reference sequence). Here the CDR3 reads CASSDLTRSLRVGYTF. The CDR3 bases are TGTGCCAGCAGCGATCTTACAAGATCCCTTCGTGTTGGCTACACCTTC.

The J gene is TRBJ1-5, the V gene TRBV2; D is possibly TRBD1 (5 bases). Looked up from germline, CDR1 is SNHLY and CDR2 is FYNNEI. The CDR3 extends over 16 amino acids. V was cut by 4 bases and J by 7 bases, with 20 bases left in between. The CDR3 DNA follows: TGTGCCAGCAGTGGGGGTTTTGGGGCGATGGGGCAGCCCCAGCATTTT. Its translation: CASSGGFGAMGQPQHF.

The V call is TRBV6-6, the J call TRBJ2-3; 10 positions match TRBD1. The CDR3 totals 14 residues. Germline assignment: CDR1 MNHNY and CDR2 SVGAGI (reference sequence). The V gene end was trimmed by 2 bases and the J gene end by 5 bases; junction bases not matched to a gene: 1. CDR3 in amino acids: CASSYRDRGDTQYF. The CDR3 DNA sequence: TGTGCCAGCAGTTACCGGGACAGGGGAGATACGCAGTATTTT.

This sequence joins TRBV29-1 and TRBJ1-2, with 8 nucleotides matching TRBD1. J gave up 6 bases and V 0 bases, and 6 bases lay outside the gene matches. This CDR3 is 14 amino acids long. Germline loops: CDR1 SQVTM, CDR2 ANQGSEA. The CDR3 DNA sequence: TGCAGCGTTGAAGAGGGACAGGCGTTTCATGGCTACACCTTC. It is translated as CSVEEGQAFHGYTF.

This chain joins TRBV5-1 and TRBJ2-5, with TRBD2 matching over 7 bases. CDR3 length: 14 residues. The germline CDR1 and CDR2 sequences are SGHRS and YFSETQ. The V gene end was trimmed by 0 bases and the J gene end by 4 bases; junction bases not matched to a gene: 3. The CDR3 reads CASSLAGGRETQYF. CDR3 DNA: TGCGCCAGCAGCTTGGCGGGGGGTCGAGAGACCCAGTACTTC.

This clone came up a few times. This chain uses TRBV19 with TRBJ2-1; 8 bases are shared with TRBD2. With V trimmed by 5 bases and J by 7 bases, 13 bases remained unmatched. This CDR3 comprises 16 residues. Germline V lookup: CDR1 LNHDA, CDR2 SQIVND (reference sequence). CDR3 amino acids: CASSVAGTRGGNEQFF. CDR3 nucleotide sequence: TGTGCCAGTAGTGTTGCCGGGACTAGAGGTGGAAATGAGCAGTTCTTC.

The V call is TRBV6-1, the J call TRBJ2-3, with 8 bases aligning to TRBD1. This CDR3 has 17 amino acids. The trim removed 2 bases at V and 0 bases at J, leaving 7 bases unmatched. Germline V gene lookup returns CDR1 MNHNS and CDR2 SASEGT. CDR3 DNA sequence: TGTGCCAGCAGTGAATACTCCCGGGACAGGAGCACAGATACGCAGTATTTT. Its protein is CASSEYSRDRSTDTQYF.

This CDR3 reads CASSLQGGETQYF. The DNA for the CDR3 is TGTGCCAGCAGCTTACAGGGGGGAGAGACCCAGTACTTC. The J gene is TRBJ2-5, the V gene TRBV11-2; maybe TRBD1 (7 bases). Trimming cost V 2 bases and J 4 bases, with 8 bases left between them. Germline loops: CDR1 SGHAT, CDR2 FQNNGV. The CDR3 length is 13 residues.

This chain connects TRBV4-1 to TRBJ2-3; unclear D gene. Trimming cost V 1 base and J 5 bases, with 10 bases left between them. The CDR3 spans 14 residues. Per the germline V gene, CDR1 is MGHRA and CDR2 is YSYEKL. CDR3 loop: CASSQGPAGDTQYF. In nucleotides, the CDR3 is TGCGCCAGCAGCCAAGGTCCTGCCGGAGATACGCAGTATTTT.

The gene calls are TRBV5-8 and TRBJ2-5, with 10 bases that match TRBD1. J was trimmed by 5 bases and V by 4 bases; bases with no gene match: 8. Germline CDR1 reads SGHTS; CDR2 reads YDEGEE. There are 15 residues in the CDR3. Here the CDR3 DNA reads TGTGCCAGCAGCCGGGGACAGGGGATGGGGGAGACCCAGTACTTC. This codes for CASSRGQGMGETQYF.

This clone was seen a few times. The chain links TRBV10-3 to TRBJ2-7, with 8 nucleotides matching TRBD1. Germline CDR1 and CDR2: ENHRY and SYGVKD. V trimming: 0 bases; J trimming: 3 bases; junction bases outside the gene matches: 10. This CDR3 has 17 amino acids. The CDR3 sequence is CAISESTPGQVDYEQYF. DNA for the CDR3: TGTGCCATCAGTGAGTCGACTCCGGGACAGGTGGACTACGAGCAGTACTTC.

This clone was observed a handful of times. The chain employs TRBV5-4 and TRBJ1-2; 9 bases line up with TRBD1. Germline trimming cut 2 bases from V and 7 bases from J; bases unmatched to any gene: 6. Germline CDR1 reads SGHNT; CDR2 reads YYREEE (reference sequence). This CDR3 region has 14 residues. CDR3 nucleotide sequence: TGTGCCAGCAGCTTTGGACAGGGGACGTTTGGCTACACCTTC. Encoded protein: CASSFGQGTFGYTF.

The chain has TRBV7-3 and TRBJ2-1; 12 bases map to TRBD2. There are 14 residues in the CDR3. The germline gives CDR1 SGHTA, CDR2 FQGTGA. The trim removed 3 bases at V and 6 bases at J, leaving 0 bases unmatched. CDR3 sequence: CASSLGLAGNEQFF. CDR3 in DNA: TGTGCCAGCAGCTTGGGACTAGCGGGCAATGAGCAGTTCTTC.

The chain employs TRBV28 and TRBJ1-5; perhaps TRBD1 as D (5 bases). There are 14 residues in the CDR3. Germline loops: CDR1 MDHEN, CDR2 SYDVKM. V lost 4 bases and J lost 6, with 13 bases in between. The CDR3, as DNA: TGTGCCAGCAGTTCCCCCGGGGGGGGTCAGCCCCAGCATTTT. This sequence encodes CASSSPGGGQPQHF.

The chain employs TRBV6-5 and TRBJ2-7; D is possibly TRBD1 (5 bases). Deletions cut 0 bases from V and 6 bases from J, with 15 bases between. CDR1 is MNHEY, CDR2 SVGAGI, per germline. There are 15 residues in the CDR3. The CDR3 loop reads CASSYSQDTSGEQYF. The CDR3 DNA is TGTGCCAGCAGTTACTCGCAGGACACCTCGGGCGAGCAGTACTTC.

V gene TRBV6-5 combines with J gene TRBJ1-1; TRBD1 is a possible D gene (5 bases). The CDR3 runs 14 residues. CDR1 MNHEY and CDR2 SVGAGI come from the germline V gene. The ends were cut back, 4 bases at V and 4 bases at J, with 13 bases in the middle. CDR3 in DNA: TGTGCCAGCAGTTGGAACCCCGGGGGCACTGAAGCTTTCTTT. Amino acids: CASSWNPGGTEAFF.

This clone was observed a handful of times. The rearrangement links TRBV10-3 to TRBJ1-1; maybe TRBD1 (6 bases). CDR1 is ENHRY and CDR2 is SYGVKD in the germline V gene. The V gene lost 3 bases and the J gene lost 1 base, with 12 bases spanning the gap. This CDR3 is built from 15 residues. The CDR3 DNA follows: TGTGCCATCAGTGATAGCCAGGGGCCGAACACTGAAGCTTTCTTT. Its translation: CAISDSQGPNTEAFF.